This T cell receptor (beta chain) comes out of a study of blood T cell repertoires in COVID-19. CDR3 size: 14 residues. CDR1 is SGHTA, CDR2 FQGNSA, per germline. V was pared by 2 bases and J by 7 bases, with 14 bases between. Sequencing was performed with immunoSEQ multiplex PCR; in TCRdb, only in-frame clones are kept and a portion is missing. The profile shows about 220,000 clones, approximately 80% of them singletons. The TCR was taken from a man aged 50-59 years with active or convalescent COVID-19. The sequenced material came from peripheral blood. The chain uses TRBV7-2 and TRBJ1-2; no definite D call. CDR3 in amino acids: CASSLYRTGGGYTF. The CDR3 bases are TGTGCCAGCAGCTTATACCGCACGGGAGGTGGCTACACCTTC.